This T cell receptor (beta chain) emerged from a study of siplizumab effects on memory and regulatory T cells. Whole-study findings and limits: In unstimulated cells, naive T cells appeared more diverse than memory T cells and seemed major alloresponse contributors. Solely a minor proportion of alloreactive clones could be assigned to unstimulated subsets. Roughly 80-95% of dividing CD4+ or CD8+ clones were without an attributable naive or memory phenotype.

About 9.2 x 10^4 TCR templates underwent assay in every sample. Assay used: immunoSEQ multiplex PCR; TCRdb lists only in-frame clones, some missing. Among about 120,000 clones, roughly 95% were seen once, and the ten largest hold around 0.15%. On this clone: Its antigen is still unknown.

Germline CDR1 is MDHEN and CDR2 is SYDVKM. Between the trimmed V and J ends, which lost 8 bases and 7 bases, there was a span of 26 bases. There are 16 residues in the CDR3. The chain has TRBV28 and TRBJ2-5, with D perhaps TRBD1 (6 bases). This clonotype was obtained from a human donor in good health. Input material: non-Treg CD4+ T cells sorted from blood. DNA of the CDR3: TGTGCCAGCGCCCAAGGGACGAACAGGGACCAGGGGACCCAGTACTTC. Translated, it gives CASAQGTNRDQGTQYF.